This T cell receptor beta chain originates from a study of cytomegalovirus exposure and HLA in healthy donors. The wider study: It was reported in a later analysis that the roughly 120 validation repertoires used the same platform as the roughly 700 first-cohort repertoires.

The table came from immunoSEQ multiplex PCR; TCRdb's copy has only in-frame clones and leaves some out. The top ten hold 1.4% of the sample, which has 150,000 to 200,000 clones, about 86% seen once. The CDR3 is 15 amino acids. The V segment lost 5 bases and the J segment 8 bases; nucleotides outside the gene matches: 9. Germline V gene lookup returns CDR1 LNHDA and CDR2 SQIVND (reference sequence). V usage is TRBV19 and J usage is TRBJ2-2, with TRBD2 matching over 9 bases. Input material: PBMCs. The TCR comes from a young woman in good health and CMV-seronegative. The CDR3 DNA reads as TGTGCCAGTAGTTTTGGGACTAGCACTACAGGGGAGCTGTTTTTT. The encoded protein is CASSFGTSTTGELFF.